This TCR beta chain originates from a study of blood T cell repertoires in COVID-19. At the level of the study: In each case, the material was cDNA or gDNA derived from T cells, B-cell-depleted T cells, or PBMCs.

Participant age was roughly 18 to 100 years, and participants resided in about two dozen US areas. The CDR3 runs 16 residues. CDR1 and CDR2 from the germline V gene are MGHRA and YSYEKL. V dropped 1 base and J dropped 5 bases, with 15 bases sitting between them. Only in-frame clones appear in the TCRdb table, and some are missing; sequencing was by immunoSEQ multiplex PCR. The sample has approximately 240,000 clones; 75% to 90% are singletons. The TCR comes from a woman aged 18-29 years in a cohort exposed to, infected with or recovered from COVID-19 (not recorded which). Sample: PBMCs or T cells enriched from blood (not recorded which). The genes are TRBV4-1 and TRBJ1-3, with D unresolved. The CDR3 region is CASSQGPGLNRNTIYF. CDR3 DNA sequence: TGCGCCAGCAGCCAAGGTCCCGGACTGAACAGAAACACCATATATTTT.